One sample yielded the 13 T cell receptor beta chains listed below, sequenced in a study of T-cell memory formation after mild COVID-19. TCRdb analysed the 5' RACE reads with MiXCR anew, one entry per CDR3 protein. The sample has under 200,000 distinct CDR3 sequences; 11% are singletons. The specimen was PBMCs or a T cell subset sorted from them (not recorded which). These receptors came from a young man who had mild COVID-19 (a few samples of this study predate the infection). Cell type and time point are not known.

The table lists this clonotype with a few counts. Here the CDR3 reads CAIGSISGVTNTQYF. DNA for the CDR3: TGTGCCATCGGGTCCATATCCGGGGTAACAAATACGCAGTATTTT. V is TRBV10-3 and J is TRBJ2-3, with D possibly matching TRBD2 (5 bases). The germline V gene encodes CDR1 ENHRY and CDR2 SYGVKD. The germline V and J ends were trimmed by 8 bases and 7 bases, with 22 bases remaining between them. The CDR3 contains 15 residues.

This clonotype showed up many times. The chain links TRBV5-1 to TRBJ2-3; 7 nucleotides line up with TRBD1. The CDR3 totals 16 residues. Unmatched junction bases numbered 8, after V lost 3 bases and J lost 1 base. Germline CDR1 is SGHRS and CDR2 is YFSETQ. CDR3 region: CASSSRGDSGTDTQYF. In DNA, the CDR3 is TGCGCCAGCAGCTCACGTGGGGACAGCGGCACAGATACGCAGTATTTT.

This clonotype turned up a few times. The chain employs TRBV29-1 and TRBJ2-3; 10 nucleotides agree with TRBD2. Germline-derived CDR1 and CDR2 are SQVTM and ANQGSEA. J was trimmed by 4 bases and V by 7 bases; bases with no gene match: 2. The CDR3 loop spans 12 amino acids. CDR3 amino acids: CSGSGGADTQYF. CDR3 bases: TGCAGCGGAAGCGGGGGGGCAGATACGCAGTATTTT.

This rearrangement joins TRBV5-1 to TRBJ1-3; the match to TRBD1 covers 7 bases. This CDR3 region has 15 residues. The V and J ends lost 5 bases and 0 bases, in that order; junction bases with no gene match: 5. Germline CDR1 is SGHRS and CDR2 is YFSETQ. The CDR3 bases are TGCGCCAGCAGGTCGGACAGGCTCTCTGGAAACACCATATATTTT. This sequence encodes CASRSDRLSGNTIYF. Looking up the rest from reference TRBV5-1 and TRBJ1-3 gives the full variable domain: KAGVTQTPRYLIKTRGQQVTLSCSPISGHRSVSWYQQTPGQGLQFLFEYFSETQRNKGNFPGRFSGRQFSNSRSEMNVSTLELGDSALYLCASRSDRLSGNTIYFGEGSWLTVV.

This chain joins TRBV20-1 and TRBJ2-3; D is uncertain. The length of the CDR3 is 12 residues. CDR1 is DFQATT, CDR2 SNEGSKA, per germline (reference sequence). V was trimmed by 2 bases and J by 4 bases, leaving 7 bases between them. CDR3 sequence: CSARLSPDTQYF. CDR3 DNA sequence: TGCAGTGCTAGATTGAGCCCAGATACGCAGTATTTT.

A few counts support this clonotype. V and J are TRBV20-1 and TRBJ2-5; no definite D call. CDR3 length: 14 amino acids. Trimming shortened V by 1 base and J by 1 base, and 10 bases separated the two germline ends. CDR1 is DFQATT and CDR2 is SNEGSKA in the germline V gene (reference sequence). The CDR3 reads CSARVYSLQETQYF. Here the CDR3 DNA reads TGCAGTGCTAGAGTTTACAGCCTCCAAGAGACCCAGTACTTC.

The table lists this clonotype with many counts. This rearrangement joins TRBV7-2 to TRBJ2-5, with a weak D call TRBD2 (5 bases). There are 16 residues in the CDR3. Trimming left V 0 bases short and J 1 base short, with 12 bases between. In germline, CDR1 is SGHTA, CDR2 FQGNSA. For the CDR3, the DNA is TGTGCCAGCAGCTTAGCGTTCAGCGGAGGCCAAGAGACCCAGTACTTC. Amino acid sequence: CASSLAFSGGQETQYF.

This chain joins TRBV6-6 and TRBJ1-5; perhaps TRBD1 as D (5 bases). The V end lost 2 bases, the J end lost 15 bases, and 14 bases lay between the germline ends. The germline V gene encodes CDR1 MNHNY and CDR2 SVGAGI (reference sequence). The CDR3 totals 12 residues. CDR3: CASSYHMTALHF. In DNA, the CDR3 is TGTGCCAGCAGTTACCATATGACAGCCCTGCATTTT.

This clonotype came up a few times. The chain recombines TRBV20-1 with TRBJ2-1; 9 positions match TRBD1. The CDR3 runs 14 residues. Germline CDR1 and CDR2: DFQATT and SNEGSKA (reference sequence). The ends lost 0 bases at V and 9 bases at J; junction bases unmatched: 6. This CDR3 is CSARDPGQGGEQFF. CDR3 sequence (DNA): TGCAGTGCTAGAGACCCGGGACAGGGCGGTGAGCAGTTCTTC.

This clonotype was detected a few times. The rearrangement joins TRBV19 to TRBJ2-1; 9 bases map to TRBD1. V lost 4 bases, J lost 8 bases, and 3 bases stayed unmatched. The germline CDR1 and CDR2 sequences are LNHDA and SQIVND (reference sequence). This CDR3 is 13 amino acids long. CDR3 bases: TGTGCCAGTAGTACTCGACAGGGGGATGAGCAGTTCTTC. Amino acids: CASSTRQGDEQFF.

This clonotype was detected ten times or more. The chain carries TRBV12-3 or TRBV12-4 and TRBJ2-7; perhaps TRBD1 as D (6 bases). The CDR3 consists of 13 residues. Deletions cut 6 bases from V and 1 base from J, with 10 bases between. The CDR3 region is CASSRGQSYEQYV. The DNA for the CDR3 is TGTGCCAGCAGCCGCGGACAGTCCTACGAGCAGTACGTC.

The V call is TRBV14, the J call TRBJ2-3; possibly TRBD1 or TRBD2 for D (5 bases each). Germline lookup yields CDR1 SGHDN and CDR2 FVKESK. V lost 4 bases and J lost 1, with 6 bases in between. The CDR3 spans 13 residues. As DNA, the CDR3 is TGTGCCAGCAGCCGGGACCGCACAGATACGCAGTATTTT. The encoded protein is CASSRDRTDTQYF.

This clonotype was picked up a small number of times. DNA for the CDR3: TGTGCCACCAGACAATGGGGTCCCGGGGAGCTGTTTTTT. Translated, it gives CATRQWGPGELFF. This chain links TRBV15 with TRBJ2-2; D is unresolved. This CDR3 comprises 13 residues. V shed 6 bases and J shed 6 bases, with 11 bases lying between them. The germline V gene has CDR1 LNHNV and CDR2 YYDKDF (reference sequence).